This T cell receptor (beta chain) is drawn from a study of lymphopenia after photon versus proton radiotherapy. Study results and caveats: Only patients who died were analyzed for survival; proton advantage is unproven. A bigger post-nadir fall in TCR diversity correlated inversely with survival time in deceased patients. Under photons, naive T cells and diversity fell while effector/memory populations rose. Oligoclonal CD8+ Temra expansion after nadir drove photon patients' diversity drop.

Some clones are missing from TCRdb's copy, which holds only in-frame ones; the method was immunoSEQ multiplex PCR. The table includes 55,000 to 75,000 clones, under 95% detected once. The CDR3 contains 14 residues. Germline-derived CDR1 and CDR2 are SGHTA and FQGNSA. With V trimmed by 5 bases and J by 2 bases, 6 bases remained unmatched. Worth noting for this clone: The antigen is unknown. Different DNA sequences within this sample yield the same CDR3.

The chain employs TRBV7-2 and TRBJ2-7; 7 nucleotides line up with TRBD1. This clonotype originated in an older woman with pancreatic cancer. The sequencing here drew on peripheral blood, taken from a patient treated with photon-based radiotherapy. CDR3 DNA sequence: TGTGCCAGCAGCCGGGACAGAGGGACCTACGAGCAGTACTTC. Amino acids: CASSRDRGTYEQYF.